This T cell receptor beta chain was documented in a study of blood T cell repertoires in COVID-19. Original handling: Reference gene primers were amplified, and this amplification served to estimate nucleated cell counts. The data were produced by immunoSEQ multiplex PCR, yet TCRdb's version contains in-frame clones alone and is incomplete. That table furnishes V, J and clone size, whereas the DNA furnished D and trimming. The table has fewer than 300,000 clones, about nine tenths seen once. The CDR3 loop spans 14 amino acids. Trimming took 3 bases from V and 10 from J; bases not matched to a gene: 6. From germline, CDR1 is SGHDT and CDR2 YYEEEE. The table lists this clone with a count of one. Followed longitudinally, the Seattle patients had been enrolled during active infection.

This sequence originates from a woman under 40 with COVID-19, enrolled during active disease. The specimen sequenced was peripheral blood. The J gene is TRBJ1-6, the V gene TRBV5-6; 8 bases map to TRBD1. CDR3 amino acids: CASSSGQGWSPLHF. The CDR3 DNA reads as TGTGCCAGCAGCTCCGGACAGGGCTGGTCACCCCTCCACTTT.